These 24 T cell receptor beta chains came from one sample sequenced in a study of CD8+ T cells in alopecia areata. Extracted from the samples, RNA was reverse transcribed into cDNA to serve as the sequencing template. Data came from immunoSEQ multiplex PCR; TCRdb stores just in-frame clones and leaves some out. The sample has around 160,000 clones, 55% to 75% seen once; the top ten hold 12% to 15%. Treatment denoted: oral pan-JAK inhibitor, 5-10 mg twice daily. Sequenced material: CD4+ T cells sorted from blood, taken at week 24, from a patient treated with tofacitinib. Receptors originate from a human donor with alopecia areata.

The V and J genes are TRBV6-5 and TRBJ2-7, with TRBD2 identical over 16 bases. Germline V lookup: CDR1 MNHEY, CDR2 SVGAGI. V dropped 2 bases and J dropped 9; count of bases not matched to a gene: 7. CDR3 length: 16 amino acids. The CDR3 coding sequence is TGTGCCAGCAGTTACCCCGGGACTAGCGGGGGGGCCGTGCAGTACTTC. Protein sequence: CASSYPGTSGGAVQYF.

V gene TRBV5-6 combines with J gene TRBJ1-4, with D possibly matching TRBD1 (5 bases). The CDR3 runs to 15 residues. Between the trimmed V and J ends, which lost 2 bases and 0 bases, there was a span of 8 bases. CDR1 is SGHDT, CDR2 YYEEEE, per germline. CDR3 loop: CASSFGGTTNEKLFF. The CDR3 bases are TGTGCCAGCAGCTTCGGGGGTACAACTAATGAAAAACTGTTTTTT. Looking up the rest from reference TRBV5-6 and TRBJ1-4 gives the full variable domain: DAGVTQSPTHLIKTRGQQVTLRCSPKSGHDTVSWYQQALGQGPQFIFQYYEEEERQRGNFPDRFSGHQFPNYSSELNVNALLLGDSALYLCASSFGGTTNEKLFFGSGTQLSVL.

This clone was picked up a small number of times. The chain is built from TRBV7-9 and TRBJ2-4, with TRBD1 matching 8 bases. The CDR3 length is 15 residues. CDR1 SEHNR and CDR2 FQNEAQ come from the germline V gene (reference sequence). The trim removed 1 base at V and 9 bases at J, leaving 8 bases unmatched. CDR3 region: CASSLGDRSFGIQYF. The DNA for the CDR3 is TGTGCCAGCAGCTTAGGGGACAGGTCATTTGGCATTCAGTACTTC.

This chain uses TRBV12-5 with TRBJ1-4, with a tentative D call TRBD1 (6 bases). Looked up from germline, CDR1 is LGHNT and CDR2 is FRNRAP. CDR3 size: 17 residues. V was cut by 2 bases and J by 0 bases, with 13 bases left in between. The CDR3 DNA reads TGTGCTAGTGGTTTGTCACGGACAGCCCCAACTAATGAAAAACTGTTTTTT. Protein: CASGLSRTAPTNEKLFF.

The chain carries TRBV2 and TRBJ1-2; maybe TRBD1 (5 bases). V was clipped by 4 bases and J by 4 bases, with 13 bases between them. Looked up from germline, CDR1 is SNHLY and CDR2 is FYNNEI. The CDR3 loop spans 14 amino acids. Here the CDR3 reads CASSVLDKPYGYTF. The DNA of the CDR3 is TGTGCCAGCAGTGTCCTGGACAAGCCCTATGGCTACACCTTC.

The rearrangement links TRBV30 to TRBJ1-1; no definite D call. Looked up from germline, CDR1 is GTSNPN and CDR2 is SVGIG (reference sequence). Trimming removed 5 bases from V and 1 base from J, with 14 bases in between. This CDR3 contains 14 residues. CDR3 DNA sequence: TGTGCCTGGCGTCGTGGACCGTCGAACACTGAAGCTTTCTTT. Translating gives CAWRRGPSNTEAFF.

The rearrangement joins TRBV27 to TRBJ1-5; 8 bases are shared with TRBD1. V shed 6 bases, J shed 3 bases, and the junction held 7 bases outside the gene matches. CDR3 size: 15 residues. In germline, CDR1 is MNHEY, CDR2 SMNVEV (reference sequence). The CDR3 is CASSMGTGVNQPQHF. The DNA for the CDR3 is TGTGCCAGCAGCATGGGGACAGGAGTCAATCAGCCCCAGCATTTT.

The genes are TRBV30 and TRBJ1-1; D perhaps matches TRBD1 (6 bases). The CDR3 spans 15 residues. Germline CDR1 and CDR2: GTSNPN and SVGIG (reference sequence). V was clipped by 3 bases and J by 3 bases, with 17 bases between them. The CDR3 nucleotides read TGTGCCTGGAGGAGGGCCGGGGGCTGGGACACTGAAGCTTTCTTT. This gives the protein CAWRRAGGWDTEAFF. The whole variable domain, remainder taken from reference TRBV30 and TRBJ1-1, is SQTIHQWPATLVQPVGSPLSLECTVEGTSNPNLYWYRQAAGRGLQLLFYSVGIGQISSEVPQNLSASRPQDRQFILSSKKLLLSDSGFYLCAWRRAGGWDTEAFFGQGTRLTVV.

The rearrangement uses TRBV5-1 and TRBJ1-5; D is unclear. This CDR3 spans 14 amino acids. Germline V gene lookup returns CDR1 SGHRS and CDR2 YFSETQ. Trimming pared 0 bases from V and 4 bases from J, leaving 8 bases between. The CDR3 loop is CASSLDPGNQPQHF. The DNA of the CDR3 is TGCGCCAGCAGCTTGGATCCGGGAAATCAGCCCCAGCATTTT. The variable domain in full, completed from reference TRBV5-1 and TRBJ1-5, reads KAGVTQTPRYLIKTRGQQVTLSCSPISGHRSVSWYQQTPGQGLQFLFEYFSETQRNKGNFPGRFSGRQFSNSRSEMNVSTLELGDSALYLCASSLDPGNQPQHFGDGTRLSIL.

The V call is TRBV9, the J call TRBJ2-7; D is perhaps TRBD1 or TRBD2 (5 bases each). The germline CDR1 and CDR2 sequences are SGDLS and YYNGEE. The V and J ends lost 2 bases and 1 base respectively, with 16 bases between them. The CDR3 extends over 16 amino acids. CDR3 nucleotides: TGTGCCAGCAGCGTCTCCGGGACCGAAACTTCCTACGAGCAGTACTTC. Residues: CASSVSGTETSYEQYF.

The table lists this clone with a few counts. V usage is TRBV30 and J usage is TRBJ1-2; unclear D gene. Trimming stripped 0 bases from V and 4 bases from J, with 9 bases between. The germline V gene encodes CDR1 GTSNPN and CDR2 SVGIG (reference sequence). The CDR3 extends over 13 amino acids. CDR3 loop: CAWSVQYFYGYTF. The CDR3 DNA reads TGTGCCTGGAGTGTACAGTACTTCTATGGCTACACCTTC.

This chain connects TRBV2 to TRBJ1-2; D unresolved. The germline gives CDR1 SNHLY, CDR2 FYNNEI. Trimming pared 7 bases from V and 4 bases from J, leaving 13 bases between. This CDR3 has 13 residues. The CDR3 DNA sequence: TGTGCCAGCATTCCGCAGTCTGGCTATGGCTACACCTTC. Amino acids: CASIPQSGYGYTF.

V and J are TRBV30 and TRBJ2-3, with D uncertain. The CDR3 is 12 amino acids. V gave up 3 bases and J gave up 6 bases, with 10 bases separating them. Germline CDR1 reads GTSNPN; CDR2 reads SVGIG (reference sequence). CDR3 amino acids: CAWSHVSDTQYF. The CDR3 nucleotides are TGTGCCTGGAGCCATGTTTCGGATACGCAGTATTTT. The variable domain in full, completed from reference TRBV30 and TRBJ2-3, reads SQTIHQWPATLVQPVGSPLSLECTVEGTSNPNLYWYRQAAGRGLQLLFYSVGIGQISSEVPQNLSASRPQDRQFILSSKKLLLSDSGFYLCAWSHVSDTQYFGPGTRLTVL.

V is TRBV5-1 and J is TRBJ2-1, with a tentative D call TRBD1 (5 bases). The CDR3 is made up of 12 amino acids. Germline V gene sequence: CDR1 SGHRS, CDR2 YFSETQ. V was shortened by 4 bases and J by 6 bases, with 8 bases between the two germline ends. CDR3 protein: CASSMDINEQFF. CDR3 bases: TGCGCCAGCAGCATGGACATCAATGAGCAGTTCTTC.

The chain couples TRBV7-3 to TRBJ1-1; D is undetermined. The CDR3 extends over 13 amino acids. Germline CDR1 SGHTA, CDR2 FQGTGA. Trimming shortened V by 2 bases and J by 6 bases, and 10 bases separated the two germline ends. CDR3: CASSLGALAEAFF. CDR3 bases: TGTGCCAGCAGCTTAGGTGCCTTGGCTGAAGCTTTCTTT.

This clone was observed a few times. The chain uses TRBV25-1 and TRBJ1-2, with 9 bases lining up with TRBD1. From germline, CDR1 is MGHDK and CDR2 SYGVNS. The CDR3 loop spans 13 amino acids. The trim removed 7 bases at V and 7 bases at J, leaving 7 bases unmatched. CDR3 in DNA: TGTGCCAGCACCTATGGGACAGGGACTGGCTACACCTTC. This translates into CASTYGTGTGYTF.

The genes are TRBV29-1 and TRBJ1-1, with D hard to call. Germline V CDR1 and CDR2: SQVTM, ANQGSEA. Trimming cost V 3 bases and J 11 bases, with 16 bases left between them. The CDR3 loop spans 12 amino acids. The CDR3 protein is CSVDQTGERAFF. The DNA for the CDR3 is TGCAGCGTTGATCAAACCGGGGAAAGGGCTTTCTTT.

The rearrangement joins TRBV5-4 to TRBJ2-1, with TRBD2 matching over 9 bases. Germline-derived CDR1 and CDR2 are SGHNT and YYREEE (reference sequence). The length of the CDR3 is 14 residues. Germline trimming cut 0 bases from V and 8 bases from J; bases unmatched to any gene: 3. CDR3 loop: CASSLEVAGDEQFF. CDR3 nucleotide sequence: TGTGCCAGCAGCTTGGAGGTAGCGGGGGATGAGCAGTTCTTC.

In this sample, this clone turned up once. The chain combines TRBV29-1 with TRBJ2-3; 10 bases are shared with TRBD2. The V gene's germline CDR1 is SQVTM and CDR2 ANQGSEA. This CDR3 is 14 amino acids long. Unmatched junction bases numbered 9, after V lost 6 bases and J lost 6 bases. The CDR3 DNA reads as TGCAGCGTCTTACTAGCGGGGTCCGCGGATACGCAGTATTTT. It specifies CSVLLAGSADTQYF.

This clone has a single count. The rearrangement links TRBV30 to TRBJ1-2; D not certain. This CDR3 has 13 amino acids. Trimming took 0 bases from V and 5 from J, leaving 10 bases between them. Germline V gene data show CDR1 as GTSNPN and CDR2 as SVGIG (reference sequence). CDR3: CAWSVHRGYGYTF. The CDR3 nucleotides are TGTGCCTGGAGTGTACATCGCGGGTATGGCTACACCTTC.

This clone turned up a few times. The genes are TRBV29-1 and TRBJ2-2; D gene uncertain. The CDR3 spans 13 residues. The germline V gene encodes CDR1 SQVTM and CDR2 ANQGSEA. V lost 3 bases and J 4 bases, leaving 9 bases between the germline ends. The CDR3 region has the DNA TGCAGCGTTGATAAGGGTCCCACCGGGGAGCTGTTTTTT. This codes for CSVDKGPTGELFF.

The chain couples TRBV6-5 to TRBJ1-6, with TRBD1 as a possible D gene (5 bases). Trimming stripped 7 bases from V and 7 bases from J, with 14 bases between. CDR1 is MNHEY and CDR2 is SVGAGI in the germline V gene. There are 14 residues in the CDR3. The CDR3 nucleotides read TGTGCCAGCAAAGGACACGGGGCGAATTCACCCCTCCACTTT. Residues: CASKGHGANSPLHF.

The chain carries TRBV19 and TRBJ1-2; 8 bases line up with TRBD1. This CDR3 region has 16 residues. After removal of 5 bases from V and 2 bases from J, the junction contained 10 bases not matched to a gene. Germline CDR1 and CDR2: LNHDA and SQIVND (reference sequence). The CDR3 here is CASSPPGQGRNYGYTF. CDR3 DNA: TGTGCCAGTAGTCCCCCCGGACAGGGCCGAAACTATGGCTACACCTTC. The variable domain in full, with the rest retrieved from reference TRBV19 and TRBJ1-2, is DGGITQSPKYLFRKEGQNVTLSCEQNLNHDAMYWYRQDPGQGLRLIYYSQIVNDFQKGDIAEGYSVSREKKESFPLTVTSAQKNPTAFYLCASSPPGQGRNYGYTFGSGTRLTVV.

The chain combines TRBV15 with TRBJ1-1; D remains unclear. This CDR3 is built from 12 residues. Germline CDR1 reads LNHNV; CDR2 reads YYDKDF (reference sequence). The V gene lost 1 base and the J gene lost 5 bases, with 5 bases spanning the gap. CDR3 bases: TGTGCCACCAGCAGAGTTAGGACTGAAGCTTTCTTT. Translating it yields CATSRVRTEAFF.